A single sample is the source of the 32 T cell receptor beta chains below, sequenced in a study of T cell clones after liver transplantation (dated by TCRdb to between 2018 and 2021). The library was made by the immunoSEQ multiplex PCR assay. Here the immuneACCESS table is served through TCRdb, limited to in-frame sequences with V and J called. Missing clones are a known gap in these copies; in checked studies unresolved V genes cover under half, and the rest lacks a known reason. This sample lists just over 80,000 clones; roughly 80% were detected once. The biggest ten clones account for 0.47% of the sample. This sample comprised CD4+ T cells from blood, obtained 45 to 46 months after liver transplant. Every receptor here comes from a human patient who received a liver transplant. After transplantation, some T cells may belong to the graft donor instead of the recipient.

The chain has TRBV4-1 and TRBJ1-5; D is uncertain. V lost 2 bases and J 2 bases, leaving 10 bases between the germline ends. The germline gives CDR1 MGHRA, CDR2 YSYEKL. The CDR3 length is 15 residues. The chain's CDR3 is CASSQFERGNQPQHF. For the CDR3, the DNA is TGCGCCAGCAGCCAATTTGAGAGGGGCAATCAGCCCCAGCATTTT.

V usage is TRBV6-6 and J usage is TRBJ1-2; D may be TRBD1 (5 bases). The CDR3 runs 13 residues. Trimming removed 5 bases at V and 4 bases at J, with 11 bases between. CDR1 and CDR2 from the germline V gene are MNHNY and SVGAGI (reference sequence). The CDR3 loop reads CASSTGPLYGYTF. In DNA, the CDR3 is TGTGCCAGCAGTACGGGACCTCTCTATGGCTACACCTTC.

The V gene is TRBV28, the J gene TRBJ1-3; D is unresolved. Germline V lookup: CDR1 MDHEN, CDR2 SYDVKM. Trimming removed 6 bases at V and 10 bases at J, with 16 bases between. The CDR3 consists of 13 residues. In DNA, the CDR3 is TGTGCCAGCAGCCGCACGGCCGTAGGAACCATATATTTT. Its translation is CASSRTAVGTIYF.

The chain couples TRBV21-1 to TRBJ2-2; whether TRBD2, the table's D call, matches the DNA was not checked. TRBV21-1 is reported as a pseudogene. The CDR3 totals 18 residues. The CDR3 reads CASSKEQLAGGKTGELFF. The CDR3 nucleotides read TGTGCCAGCAGCAAAGAGCAGCTAGCGGGAGGAAAGACCGGGGAGCTGTTTTTT.

The V and J genes are TRBV5-1 and TRBJ1-4; TRBD1 aligns across 8 bases. V lost 7 bases and J lost 8; bases outside the gene matches: 4. The CDR3 sequence is 12 residues long. CDR1 is SGHRS, CDR2 YFSETQ, per germline. CDR3 amino acids: CASAGQDEKLFF. In DNA, the CDR3 is TGCGCCAGCGCGGGACAGGACGAAAAACTGTTTTTT.

CDR3 amino acids: CAWSVGPQETQYF. The CDR3 DNA is TGTGCCTGGAGTGTGGGACCGCAAGAGACCCAGTACTTC. The chain carries TRBV30 and TRBJ2-5; D is tentatively TRBD1 or TRBD2 (5 bases each). The CDR3 loop spans 13 amino acids. CDR1 is GTSNPN, CDR2 SVGIG, per germline (reference sequence). Trimming pared 0 bases from V and 2 bases from J, leaving 7 bases between.

This chain's CDR3 is CASSWDSMNTEAFF. As DNA, the CDR3 is TGTGCCAGCAGTTGGGACAGCATGAACACTGAAGCTTTCTTT. The chain has TRBV6-1 and TRBJ1-1; 7 bases match TRBD1. The CDR3 runs 14 residues. CDR1 is MNHNS, CDR2 SASEGT, per germline. The junction had 3 bases not matched to a gene; V was cut back by 5 bases and J by 0 bases.

The CDR3 sequence is CASSLNTGGGETQYF. The CDR3 coding sequence is TGCGCCAGCAGCTTAAACACAGGGGGTGGTGAGACCCAGTACTTC. The rearrangement joins TRBV5-1 to TRBJ2-5, with 8 bases fitting TRBD1. Trimming took 2 bases from V and 5 from J; bases not matched to a gene: 8. Looked up from germline, CDR1 is SGHRS and CDR2 is YFSETQ. This CDR3 has 15 residues.

This sequence joins TRBV6-1 and TRBJ1-1; no reliable D call. The ends were cut back, 6 bases at V and 3 bases at J, with 8 bases in the middle. CDR3 length: 12 amino acids. The germline gives CDR1 MNHNS, CDR2 SASEGT. This CDR3 is CASSTIDTEAFF. CDR3 sequence (DNA): TGTGCCAGCAGCACAATCGACACTGAAGCTTTCTTT.

The sample holds a few counts of this clone. The rearrangement uses TRBV28 and TRBJ1-5, with TRBD1 matching over 7 bases. V lost 5 bases to trimming and J lost 8 bases; unmatched junction nucleotides: 12. This CDR3 region has 15 residues. Germline V CDR1 and CDR2: MDHEN, SYDVKM. This chain's CDR3 is CASSPGQSLPKPQHF. The CDR3 nucleotides read TGTGCCAGCAGTCCGGGACAGAGTTTACCAAAGCCCCAGCATTTT.

The V call is TRBV5-1, the J call TRBJ2-7; 13 bases match TRBD2. The CDR3 totals 16 residues. Unmatched junction bases numbered 9, after V lost 3 bases and J lost 6 bases. Germline V lookup: CDR1 SGHRS, CDR2 YFSETQ. CDR3 coding DNA: TGCGCCAGCAGCTACTTCGGACTAGCGGGAGATGGCGAGCAGTACTTC. This sequence encodes CASSYFGLAGDGEQYF.

A single count supports this clone. The chain recombines TRBV5-1 with TRBJ2-7; TRBD1 is a possible D gene (5 bases). Per the germline V gene, CDR1 is SGHRS and CDR2 is YFSETQ. This CDR3 spans 13 amino acids. The V end lost 1 base, the J end lost 2 bases, and 7 bases lay between the germline ends. The CDR3 DNA reads as TGCGCCAGCAGCTTGACAGGACCCTACGAGCAGTACTTC. This sequence encodes CASSLTGPYEQYF.

This clone was seen once. The chain combines TRBV28 with TRBJ2-1; 13 nucleotides match TRBD2. This CDR3 contains 16 residues. V lost 6 bases, J lost 7 bases, and 9 bases stayed unmatched. Per the germline V gene, CDR1 is MDHEN and CDR2 is SYDVKM. CDR3 sequence (DNA): TGTGCCAGCAGCCCTTTACTAGCGGGAGGGCCTAATGAGCAGTTCTTC. Its translation: CASSPLLAGGPNEQFF.

This chain links TRBV19 with TRBJ2-6; no definite D call. Looked up from germline, CDR1 is LNHDA and CDR2 is SQIVND (reference sequence). V was clipped by 3 bases and J by 1 base, with 19 bases between them. The CDR3 is made up of 19 amino acids. DNA for the CDR3: TGTGCCAGTAGTATTTTTGTCGGCGGCTCCTTGTCTGGGGCCAACGTCCTGACTTTC. This gives the protein CASSIFVGGSLSGANVLTF.

The chain joins TRBV4-1 to TRBJ2-7; TRBD2 is a possible D gene (6 bases). Germline CDR1 MGHRA, CDR2 YSYEKL. The CDR3 loop spans 14 amino acids. V was shortened by 2 bases and J by 2 bases, with 10 bases between the two germline ends. Written as DNA, the CDR3 is TGCGCCAGCAGCCAAACCGGGGGAGCCTACGAGCAGTACTTC. This translates into CASSQTGGAYEQYF.

CDR3 in amino acids: CASSKGGPSYEQYF. CDR3 in DNA: TGTGCCAGCAGTAAAGGCGGGCCCTCCTACGAGCAGTACTTC. The chain joins TRBV28 to TRBJ2-7; possible D gene TRBD2, 5 bases. The CDR3 covers 14 residues. From germline, CDR1 is MDHEN and CDR2 SYDVKM. Between the trimmed V and J ends, which lost 5 bases and 0 bases, there was a span of 11 bases.

Points on this clone: A much larger clone differs by one base, so this may be a read error. V is TRBV12-2 and J is TRBJ1-5. TRBV12-2 counts as a pseudogene. This CDR3 is 13 amino acids long. The CDR3 loop is CAGRLRGGQPQHF. DNA for the CDR3: TGTGCAGGTCGCTTGAGGGGGGGCCAGCCCCAGCATTTT.

The chain is built from TRBV7-2 and TRBJ1-2; the D gene is possibly TRBD1 (5 bases). Deletions cut 5 bases from V and 5 bases from J, with 21 bases between. Germline CDR1 is SGHTA and CDR2 is FQGNSA. The CDR3 contains 16 residues. The CDR3 spells CASSPSVARGNYGYTF. CDR3 sequence (DNA): TGTGCCAGCAGCCCTAGTGTGGCGCGGGGGAATTATGGCTACACCTTC.

This clone was picked up one time. This rearrangement joins TRBV5-1 to TRBJ1-1; D unresolved. The CDR3 totals 15 residues. CDR1 is SGHRS and CDR2 is YFSETQ in the germline V gene. Trimming shortened V by 0 bases and J by 1 base, and 10 bases separated the two germline ends. The CDR3 bases are TGCGCCAGCAGCTTGGCCCAACCCAGGAACACTGAAGCTTTCTTT. It translates to CASSLAQPRNTEAFF.

The CDR3 loop is CASSLGTGVRLNTEAFF. The DNA for the CDR3 is TGCGCCAGCAGCTTGGGGACAGGGGTCCGACTGAACACTGAAGCTTTCTTT. The genes are TRBV5-1 and TRBJ1-1, with 9 bases that match TRBD1. This CDR3 is built from 17 residues. Trimming removed 0 bases from V and 0 bases from J; junction bases left unmatched: 6. In germline, CDR1 is SGHRS, CDR2 YFSETQ.

The genes are TRBV6-5 and TRBJ1-1; D is unresolved. The CDR3 loop spans 14 amino acids. The V gene lost 4 bases and the J gene lost 4 bases, with 13 bases spanning the gap. Per the germline V gene, CDR1 is MNHEY and CDR2 is SVGAGI. The CDR3 sequence: CASSFTAQVTEAFF. DNA for the CDR3: TGTGCCAGCAGTTTCACTGCTCAAGTCACTGAAGCTTTCTTT.

The chain combines TRBV27 with TRBJ1-1; D gene uncertain. Trimming took off 5 bases at V and 1 base at J, with 14 bases between the two ends. CDR1 and CDR2 from the germline V gene are MNHEY and SMNVEV (reference sequence). The CDR3 covers 15 residues. The CDR3 DNA follows: TGTGCCAGCAGTCCCCATTCACCCGGGAACACTGAAGCTTTCTTT. This translates into CASSPHSPGNTEAFF.

The CDR3 is CASSRQAKGADTQYF. CDR3 bases: TGTGCCAGCAGCAGACAGGCCAAGGGGGCAGATACGCAGTATTTT. This chain joins TRBV27 and TRBJ2-3, with D maybe TRBD1 (6 bases). V dropped 6 bases and J dropped 4 bases, with 17 bases sitting between them. CDR1 is MNHEY, CDR2 SMNVEV, per germline (reference sequence). CDR3 length: 15 amino acids.

This rearrangement joins TRBV11-2 to TRBJ2-3; maybe TRBD1 (6 bases). Germline CDR1 and CDR2: SGHAT and FQNNGV. Trimming cost V 4 bases and J 3 bases, with 20 bases left between them. The CDR3 totals 17 residues. DNA of the CDR3: TGTGCCAGCAGCTCACGGACAGTAGGTCGAAGAACAGATACGCAGTATTTT. Protein: CASSSRTVGRRTDTQYF.

For the CDR3, the DNA is TGTGCCAGCAGCCCGTCGCCGTCGAGCCAAGAGACCCAGTACTTC. Translated: CASSPSPSSQETQYF. The V and J genes are TRBV9 and TRBJ2-5; D ambiguous. Germline CDR1 is SGDLS and CDR2 is YYNGEE. The CDR3 has 15 residues. V was trimmed by 4 bases and J by 1 base, leaving 14 bases between them.

This clone has only a few counts. The CDR3 coding sequence is TGTGCCAGCAGTACCCCGAACAGGGCCCATCTGGGGGAGCAGTACTTC. It yields the protein CASSTPNRAHLGEQYF. This chain connects TRBV28 to TRBJ2-7; tentative D call: TRBD1 (6 bases). The CDR3 runs to 16 residues. The germline CDR1 and CDR2 sequences are MDHEN and SYDVKM. With 5 bases removed from V and 7 bases from J, the gap between germline ends came to 24 bases.

This sequence joins TRBV10-3 and TRBJ2-7; D possibly matches TRBD1 or TRBD2 (5 bases each). The CDR3 totals 16 residues. Germline V gene lookup returns CDR1 ENHRY and CDR2 SYGVKD. V was pared by 0 bases and J by 1 base, with 13 bases between. The CDR3 loop reads CAISESWGRVSYEQYF. The CDR3 nucleotides are TGTGCCATCAGTGAGTCATGGGGACGGGTTTCCTACGAGCAGTACTTC.

This chain links TRBV4-3 with TRBJ2-2; D gene unclear. Between the trimmed V and J ends, which lost 0 bases and 7 bases, there was a span of 9 bases. The V gene's germline CDR1 is LGHNA and CDR2 YSLEER. The CDR3 runs 14 residues. CDR3 amino acids: CASSQEVAGGELFF. The DNA for the CDR3 is TGCGCCAGCAGCCAAGAGGTGGCCGGCGGGGAGCTGTTTTTT.

In its sample, this clone was seen once. The chain couples TRBV7-2 to TRBJ2-7, with unresolved D. Trimming removed 3 bases at V and 0 bases at J, with 6 bases between. The V gene's germline CDR1 is SGHTA and CDR2 FQGNSA. This CDR3 is built from 13 residues. CDR3 DNA: TGTGCCAGCAGCTTCAGACGCTCCTACGAGCAGTACTTC. It translates to CASSFRRSYEQYF. The full variable domain, in which reference TRBV7-2 and TRBJ2-7 provide the parts outside the CDR3, is GAGVSQSPSNKVTEKGKDVELRCDPISGHTALYWYRQSLGQGLEFLIYFQGNSAPDKSGLPSDRFSAERTGGSVSTLTIQRTQQEDSAVYLCASSFRRSYEQYFGPGTRLTVT.

The chain recombines TRBV9 with TRBJ1-1; no clear D. With 0 bases removed from V and 7 bases from J, the gap between germline ends came to 10 bases. Germline lookup yields CDR1 SGDLS and CDR2 YYNGEE. The CDR3 loop spans 13 amino acids. CDR3 in amino acids: CASSVETWGEAFF. DNA for the CDR3: TGTGCCAGCAGCGTAGAGACATGGGGTGAAGCTTTCTTT. Together with reference TRBV9 and TRBJ1-1, the CDR3 gives the full variable domain: DSGVTQTPKHLITATGQRVTLRCSPRSGDLSVYWYQQSLDQGLQFLIQYYNGEERAKGNILERFSAQQFPDLHSELNLSSLELGDSALYFCASSVETWGEAFFGQGTRLTVV.

The chain has TRBV18 and TRBJ2-7; 9 nucleotides agree with TRBD1. J gave up 5 bases and V 2 bases, and 10 bases lay outside the gene matches. The CDR3 extends over 16 amino acids. Looked up from germline, CDR1 is KGHSH and CDR2 is LQKENI. The CDR3, as DNA: TGTGCCAGCTCACCAAGCGCGGACAGGGGAGTTCACGAGCAGTACTTC. This translates into CASSPSADRGVHEQYF.

A single count supports this clone. This rearrangement joins TRBV19 to TRBJ1-5; no clear D. Germline V gene lookup returns CDR1 LNHDA and CDR2 SQIVND (reference sequence). This CDR3 has 15 amino acids. V gave up 5 bases and J gave up 0 bases, with 11 bases separating them. In DNA form, the CDR3 reads TGTGCCAGTAGTTATACCTCAGTTAGCAATCAGCCCCAGCATTTT. Translating gives CASSYTSVSNQPQHF.